Listed here are 3 T cell receptor beta chains from one sample, sequenced in a study of T cells in Graves' hyperthyroidism and ophthalmopathy. It was RNA transcripts that yielded the amplified TCR beta CDR3 regions. A set of HTBI primers served as the primers for a first-round RT-PCR of the TCR CDR3. In TCRdb, the multiplex PCR reads were re-called with MiXCR into one record per CDR3 protein. Of under 450,000 distinct CDR3 sequences detected, less than 15% appear once; the ten largest clones hold 20%. The sample was blood. Receptors were obtained from a man under 40 with Graves' hyperthyroidism that later progressed to Graves' ophthalmopathy.

With regard to this clonotype: At one of its ends the junction is not consistent with the germline gene, which may arise from a read error. The chain has TRBV5-1 and TRBJ1-1; no reliable D call. This CDR3 region has 14 residues. Germline V gene data show CDR1 as SGHRS and CDR2 as YFSETQ. CDR3 DNA sequence: TGCGCCAGCACCTTGGACGGGCGGAACACTGAAGCTTTCTTT. The encoded protein is CASTLDGRNTEAFF.

This clonotype has at least ten counts. The V and J genes are TRBV12-3 or TRBV12-4 and TRBJ1-1; the match to TRBD1 covers 7 bases. The CDR3 is made up of 14 amino acids. Trimming cost V 6 bases and J 4 bases; bases outside gene matches: 8. The DNA for the CDR3 is TGTGCCAGCAGCCAGACAGGGCTTCCCACTGAAGCTTTCTTT. It specifies CASSQTGLPTEAFF.

This clonotype was counted ten times or more. In DNA, the CDR3 is TGTGCCAGCAGCCCTCGGGACACTGAAGCTTTCTTT. It translates to CASSPRDTEAFF. This chain links TRBV7-9 with TRBJ1-1; D not certain. The V and J ends lost 5 bases and 3 bases respectively, with 7 bases between them. This CDR3 is 12 amino acids long. Germline V gives CDR1 SEHNR, CDR2 FQNEAQ (reference sequence).